This is a list of T cell receptor beta chains from one sample in a study of a mutant IDH1 vaccine in newly diagnosed glioma. No antigens are known for them. Data came from immunoSEQ multiplex PCR; TCRdb stores just in-frame clones and leaves some out. The top ten hold approximately 0.8% of the sample, which has some 80,000 clones, 85% to 90% seen once. Sequencing was performed on PBMCs, taken from a glioma patient whose treatment included an IDH1 peptide vaccine. The receptors originated from a woman between 50 and 59 years old with glioma. CDR3s include the opening cysteine and the closing phenylalanine or tryptophan. The D gene is left open where the match is weak. Clone size is not always given. Where it is, it says once, few, many or a class for expanded clones.

D	size	V	J	DNA	CDR3
.	.	TRBV6-6	TRBJ1-2	TGTGCCAGCAGTTACCAGGCTGGCTACACCTTC	CASSYQAGYTF
.	few	TRBV7-9	TRBJ1-2	TGTGCCAGCAGCTTAATGGGGGCGCGGGATGGCTACACCTTC	CASSLMGARDGYTF
.	.	TRBV7-9	TRBJ2-7	TGTGCCAGCAGCTCGACCTACGAGCAGTACTTC	CASSSTYEQYF
.	few	TRBV27	TRBJ2-2	TGTGCCAGCAGCCTGGGACGAAACACCGGGGAGCTGTTTTTT	CASSLGRNTGELFF
TRBD2	.	TRBV29-1	TRBJ2-2	TGCAGCGTCCCGGGACTAGCGGCCGGGGAGCTGTTTTTT	CSVPGLAAGELFF
.	.	TRBV11-2	TRBJ1-1	TGTGCCAGCACTTACAGGCTGAACACTGAAGCTTTCTTT	CASTYRLNTEAFF
TRBD2	.	TRBV11-2	TRBJ2-1	TGTGCCAGCAGCTGGACTAGCGGGATGTACAATGAGCAGTTCTTC	CASSWTSGMYNEQFF
TRBD1	.	TRBV11-3	TRBJ2-2	TGTGCCAGCAGGAGGGACAGGGGGTCCGGGGAGCTGTTTTTT	CASRRDRGSGELFF
TRBD1	.	TRBV6-1	TRBJ1-6	TGTGCCAGCAGTGAGCTGTTAGGACAGGTGAATTCACCCCTCCACTTT	CASSELLGQVNSPLHF
TRBD2	.	TRBV4-1	TRBJ2-1	TGCGCCAGCAGCCGTGGGGGACTAGCGGCCTACAATGAGCAGTTCTTC	CASSRGGLAAYNEQFF